This T cell receptor (beta chain) was identified during a study of T cells in Graves' hyperthyroidism and ophthalmopathy. Study-level findings and limits: Using 13 V-J features, a model discriminated ophthalmopathy from stable hyperthyroidism.

Per the germline V gene, CDR1 is DFQATT and CDR2 is SNEGSKA (reference sequence). The CDR3 is 12 residues long. With 5 bases removed from V and 1 base from J, the gap between germline ends came to 8 bases. Using RNA transcripts as the source, TCR beta CDR3 regions were amplified. A first-round RT-PCR of the TCR CDR3 used the HTBI primer set. Via MiXCR, TCRdb re-called the multiplex PCR reads, giving one row per CDR3 protein. The profile covers some 340,000 distinct CDR3 sequences, with around 15% appearing a single time and 34% taken by the ten largest. Ten or more counts support this clonotype. The antigen is unknown.

What was sequenced was blood. The TCR was taken from a woman aged 40 to 50 with Graves' ophthalmopathy. V usage is TRBV20-1 and J usage is TRBJ2-5; no firm D call. CDR3 in amino acids: CSAESRQETQYF. In DNA, the CDR3 is TGCAGTGCTGAATCGCGCCAAGAGACCCAGTACTTC.